The sequence of this T cell receptor (beta chain) was determined in a study of T-cell reconstitution after alpha-beta-depleted transplantation in children. As for this clonotype: The target antigen is unknown.

With 1 base removed from V and 6 bases from J, the gap between germline ends came to 16 bases. The CDR3 is 15 amino acids. Germline V gene data show CDR1 as SGHRS and CDR2 as YFSETQ. Preparation of the TCRbeta library was carried out with unique molecular identifiers. TCRdb re-called the PCR reads through MiXCR, storing one row per CDR3 protein. This table has about 580,000 distinct CDR3 sequences, 23% appearing once. Study-level results: Some patients owed their high day-60 TCRbeta diversity to surviving recipient T cells and thymic progenitors.

The chain links TRBV5-1 to TRBJ1-2, with unresolved D. The source is a boy in the first two years of life who had a stem cell transplant for acute myeloid leukemia, so the T cells may come from the graft donor. Sequenced here: PBMCs, mostly from graft donor cells, sampled 360 days after TCRalphabeta/CD19-depleted stem cell transplant. As DNA, the CDR3 is TGCGCCAGCAGCTTGAATTTGCGGATGATAGATGGCTACACCTTC. It translates to CASSLNLRMIDGYTF.